The T cell receptor beta chain under discussion was sequenced for a study of T-cell reconstitution after alpha-beta-depleted transplantation in children. Overall study findings and caveats: The study traced high day-60 TCRbeta diversity in some patients to surviving recipient T cells and thymic progenitors. The main origin of T-cell counts and diversity one year after transplant was newly produced T cells. As was reported, about two months after transplant, alpha-beta T cells came from several hundred expanded graft clones.

This clonotype appeared a few times. Its antigen is currently unknown. The CDR3 spans 13 residues. V lost 3 bases and J lost 3, with 9 bases in between. Germline V gives CDR1 MNHNS, CDR2 SASEGT. Preparing the TCRbeta library involved the use of unique molecular identifiers. TCRdb ran MiXCR on the PCR reads and lists one entry per CDR3 protein. This table has over 100,000 distinct CDR3 sequences, less than 6% appearing once. Sequencing was performed on PBMCs, mostly from graft donor cells, taken 60 days after TCRalphabeta/CD19-depleted stem cell transplant. The sequence derives from a female patient under 10 years old who had a stem cell transplant for Fanconi anemia, so the T cells may come from the graft donor. This sequence joins TRBV6-1 and TRBJ2-7; no firm D call. CDR3 DNA sequence: TGTGCCAGCAGTGACGCCAGGAACTACGAGCAGTACTTC. Its translation is CASSDARNYEQYF.